This TCR beta chain comes out of a study of T cell responses to AZD1222 COVID-19 vaccine. Generated by immunoSEQ multiplex PCR, the TCRdb table keeps only in-frame clones and is missing some. Of about 170,000 clones listed, 90% to 95% are singletons. This CDR3 contains 12 residues. V lost 5 bases and J lost 7, with 11 bases in between. CDR1 LNHDA and CDR2 SQIVND come from the germline V gene (reference sequence). The sequencing used peripheral blood, collected on day 0 of AZD1222 vaccination. The chain recombines TRBV19 with TRBJ1-2; unclear D gene. This sequence was found in an adult in good health. The CDR3 region is CASSPEGGGYTF. The CDR3 DNA reads as TGTGCCAGTAGTCCAGAAGGCGGTGGCTACACCTTC.